This TCR beta chain was sequenced during a study of CD8 T cells in Susac syndrome. V was pared by 5 bases and J by 4 bases, with 9 bases between. Germline V gene data show CDR1 as SGHVS and CDR2 as FQNEAQ. This CDR3 has 13 residues. Random hexamers were used to reverse transcribe an amount of roughly 0.45 to 1 ug RNA. TCR beta CDR3 was amplified by immunoSEQ multiplex PCR. This amplification extended across 54 Vbeta and 13 Jbeta segments. TCRdb redid the calling of the immunoSEQ multiplex PCR reads with MiXCR, one entry per CDR3 protein. This table has some 200,000 distinct CDR3 sequences, over 85% appearing once. Blood CD8+ and CD4+ T cells underwent high-throughput TCR beta sequencing.

What was sequenced was CD4+ T cells from PBMCs. This chain links TRBV7-8 with TRBJ1-5; no reliable D call. The receptor comes from a human donor in good health. CDR3 in DNA: TGTGCCAGCAGCCAAACAGAGAATCAGCCCCAGCATTTT. Amino acids: CASSQTENQPQHF.